This note documents a single T cell receptor (beta chain) sequence. This receptor's antigen is unknown. The record has no base qualities; no much larger clone is one base away. Other DNA sequences in this sample translate to the same CDR3. Synthetic TCR analog templates were spiked into each PCR so that absolute template abundance could be estimated from read counts. The immunoSEQ assay used bias-controlled V and J gene primers to amplify TCRbeta CDR3 regions from genomic DNA. Sequencing of rearranged TCRbeta segments was performed at approximately 20X coverage. The source study handled its data this way. Sequencing errors were corrected by clustering, and CDR3s were annotated against IMGT so that V, D and J genes could be assigned. Only productive TCRbeta rearrangements were used in downstream analyses, excluding out-of-frame or stop-codon sequences. Clonality was calculated as one minus the Shannon entropy normalized by the log of the number of unique productive sequences. Clones differing between time points or between blood and tumor were identified using Fisher's exact test with Benjamini-Hochberg correction, with an adjusted p below 0.01 applied as the threshold. TCRdb provides this immuneACCESS table in a form limited to in-frame rearrangements. Some clones are lacking; in checked studies, under half of them reflect an unresolved V gene, and why the rest are absent is not known. Clone size and the V and J calls come from that table; the DNA yielded D and trimming. Recorded for this sample are nearly 45,000 clones; roughly 88% of them occurred a single time. The ten largest clonotypes hold roughly 25% of the sample.

This sample stems from a study of PD-L1 blockade in urothelial cancer (dated by TCRdb to 2017 to 2019). Concerning the study at large: About 90% of the roughly 29 patients were identified as males with urothelial cancer of bladder origin, and a prior smoking history was reported by 18 of 29 patients. Patients had an ECOG performance status of 0 or 1 and had received between 0 and 3 prior chemotherapy regimens. Blood samples were analyzed at 3 weeks after treatment start (second dose) and at 6 weeks after treatment start. A median of roughly 140,000 T cells and 83,000 or so unique TCRs was obtained from blood samples, and a median clonality of approximately 0.077 was observed. An exploratory multi-omic analysis was conducted of the somatic, immune and clinical correlates of response to PD-L1 blockade with atezolizumab in urothelial cancer. Pretreatment tumor samples, along with matched peripheral blood serially collected before and after atezolizumab treatment, were subjected to TCR sequencing. Durable clinical benefit was defined as progression-free survival longer than 6 months, and TCR features were also tested against progression-free and overall survival. In the same patients, whole exome sequencing and RNA sequencing of pretreatment tumors were performed in addition to TCR sequencing. Fewer than ten patients reached durable clinical benefit, while about 19 patients did not. Pretreatment blood TCR-seq was available for about 30 patients, at least one posttreatment blood collection was obtained for around 25 patients, and tumor TCR-seq was available for around 25 patients.

V and J are truncated by 4 bases and 2 bases respectively, leaving an intervening sequence of 9 bases. The CDR3 goes from the cysteine to the phenylalanine over 13 residues. Here the CDR3 DNA is all that survives: 39 bases in frame from base 1. CDR1 and CDR2 are drawn from the germline V gene: SGDLS, YYNGEE. Findings and caveats that apply to the study as a whole: Improved progression-free and overall survival was found to be associated with pretreatment peripheral blood TCR clonality below the median. Small sample size (n of about 30) and many exploratory analyses mean the results are intended to be hypothesis-generating. Patients with durable benefit showed greater expansion of tumor-associated TCR clones in peripheral blood 3 weeks after starting treatment (n of about 21, p = 0.022).

The time point tag for this specimen amounts to: pretreatment peripheral blood. The Qiagen DNeasy Blood extraction kit was used to purify genomic DNA from total PBMCs and tumor samples. PBMCs were collected pretreatment and during treatment, and were isolated and stored as previously described. The sequence was collected from a donor aged 40 or older with urothelial cancer. The rearrangement joined TRBV9 to TRBJ2-5; TRBD1 could be the D gene, as 6 bases match. Sequences were derived from PBMCs, sampled around atezolizumab (anti-PD-L1) treatment. In nucleotide form, the sequence is TGTGCCAGCAGCACCGGACAGCAAGAGACCCAGTACTTC. This sequence encodes CASSTGQQETQYF.